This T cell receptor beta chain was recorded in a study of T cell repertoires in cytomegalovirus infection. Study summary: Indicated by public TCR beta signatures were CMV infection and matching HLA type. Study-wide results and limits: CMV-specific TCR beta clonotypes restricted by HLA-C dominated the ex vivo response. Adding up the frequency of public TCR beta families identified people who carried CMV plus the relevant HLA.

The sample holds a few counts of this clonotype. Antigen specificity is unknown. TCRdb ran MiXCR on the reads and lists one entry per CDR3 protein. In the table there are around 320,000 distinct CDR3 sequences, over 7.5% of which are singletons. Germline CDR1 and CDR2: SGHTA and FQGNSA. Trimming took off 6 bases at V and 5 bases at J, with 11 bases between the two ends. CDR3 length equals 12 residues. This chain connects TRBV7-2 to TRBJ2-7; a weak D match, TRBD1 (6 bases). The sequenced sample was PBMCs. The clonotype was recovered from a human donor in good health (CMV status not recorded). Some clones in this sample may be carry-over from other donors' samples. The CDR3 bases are TGTGCCAGCAGTTATTACAGGGACGAGCAGTACTTC. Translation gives CASSYYRDEQYF. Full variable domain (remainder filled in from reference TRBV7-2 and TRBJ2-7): GAGVSQSPSNKVTEKGKDVELRCDPISGHTALYWYRQSLGQGLEFLIYFQGNSAPDKSGLPSDRFSAERTGGSVSTLTIQRTQQEDSAVYLCASSYYRDEQYFGPGTRLTVT.